A single sample is the source of the 17 T cell receptor beta chains below, sequenced in a study of T cells in Graves' hyperthyroidism and ophthalmopathy. RNA transcripts gave rise to amplified TCR beta CDR3 regions. RT-PCR in the first round (using the HTBI primer set) targeted the TCR CDR3. TCRdb called the multiplex PCR reads again in MiXCR, with one record for every CDR3 protein. The data contain hundreds of thousands of distinct CDR3 sequences, 20% to 30% of them singletons. The specimen was blood. The receptors shown here come from a man in his forties or fifties with Graves' hyperthyroidism that later progressed to Graves' ophthalmopathy.

The genes are TRBV7-2 and TRBJ2-7; D gene ambiguous. The CDR3 is made up of 14 amino acids. The V gene's germline CDR1 is SGHTA and CDR2 FQGNSA. V was cut by 5 bases and J by 7 bases, with 18 bases left in between. This CDR3 is CASSPAPRAWEQYF. The CDR3 DNA reads as TGTGCCAGCAGCCCAGCCCCCCGGGCGTGGGAGCAGTACTTC.

This chain's CDR3 is CASSLPLMRGYQETQYF. In nucleotides, the CDR3 is TGTGCCAGCAGTCTCCCCCTTATGCGGGGTTACCAAGAGACCCAGTACTTC. The chain couples TRBV28 to TRBJ2-5, with D maybe TRBD2 (6 bases). The CDR3 consists of 17 residues. Germline V gene lookup returns CDR1 MDHEN and CDR2 SYDVKM. The V end lost 5 bases, the J end lost 0 bases, and 19 bases lay between the germline ends.

A single count supports this clonotype. The chain joins TRBV6-1 to TRBJ1-2, with 9 bases matching TRBD1. Germline loops: CDR1 MNHNS, CDR2 SASEGT. This CDR3 is built from 14 residues. V trimming: 6 bases; J trimming: 7 bases; junction bases outside the gene matches: 9. CDR3 amino acids: CASRRTGEFGGYTF. Written as DNA, the CDR3 is TGTGCCAGCAGACGGACAGGGGAGTTTGGTGGCTACACCTTC.

This clonotype was seen at least ten times. CDR3 sequence (DNA): TGTGCCAGCAGTCGGACAGGCAGCTATGGCTACACCTTC. Protein: CASSRTGSYGYTF. The gene calls are TRBV12-3 or TRBV12-4 and TRBJ1-2, with 7 bases lining up with TRBD1. This CDR3 comprises 13 residues. J gave up 4 bases and V 5 bases, and 4 bases lay outside the gene matches.

This chain connects TRBV18 to TRBJ1-1, with 7 bases aligning to TRBD1. Germline V CDR1 and CDR2: KGHSH, LQKENI. Unmatched junction bases numbered 19, after V lost 4 bases and J lost 11 bases. The CDR3 spans 16 residues. The CDR3 DNA is TGTGCCAGCTCACTCTCGTCAGACAGGGCGGCTCACGGTGCTTTCTTT. This encodes CASSLSSDRAAHGAFF. The variable domain in full, with the rest retrieved from reference TRBV18 and TRBJ1-1, is NAGVMQNPRHLVRRRGQEARLRCSPMKGHSHVYWYRQLPEEGLKFMVYLQKENIIDESGMPKERFSAEFPKEGPSILRIQQVVRGDSAAYFCASSLSSDRAAHGAFFGQGTRLTVV.

The chain joins TRBV7-2 to TRBJ1-6; perhaps TRBD1 as D (5 bases). Germline V gene sequence: CDR1 SGHTA, CDR2 FQGNSA. This CDR3 spans 13 amino acids. The V gene lost 0 bases and the J gene lost 9 bases, with 6 bases spanning the gap. CDR3 bases: TGTGCCAGCAGCTTAGCCAGGGCTTCACCCCTCCACTTT. Residues: CASSLARASPLHF.

This clonotype has ten or more counts. The rearrangement uses TRBV12-3 or TRBV12-4 and TRBJ2-4, with 7 bases aligning to TRBD2. V lost 5 bases to trimming and J lost 3 bases; unmatched junction nucleotides: 7. The CDR3 consists of 15 residues. This CDR3 reads CASSGLGFDKNIQYF. In DNA form, the CDR3 reads TGTGCCAGCAGTGGACTAGGTTTCGACAAAAACATTCAGTACTTC.

This chain uses TRBV12-3 or TRBV12-4 with TRBJ1-2; D call uncertain. V lost 2 bases, J lost 4 bases, and 8 bases lay in between. The CDR3 runs 13 residues. CDR3 bases: TGTGCCAGCAGTTTACGTCCCCTCTATGGCTACACCTTC. Translation: CASSLRPLYGYTF.

V usage is TRBV6-2 or TRBV6-3 and J usage is TRBJ1-5, with TRBD1 matching 9 bases. The CDR3 has 16 residues. V lost 0 bases, J lost 5 bases, and 5 bases stayed unmatched. Germline CDR1 MNHEY, CDR2 SVGEGT. The CDR3 bases are TGTGCCAGCAGTTACTCAGGGGGACAGGGACATCAGCCCCAGCATTTT. It specifies CASSYSGGQGHQPQHF.

This clonotype was counted many times. This sequence joins TRBV6-4 and TRBJ2-7; D perhaps matches TRBD1 (6 bases). The CDR3 loop spans 15 amino acids. V was trimmed by 0 bases and J by 4 bases, leaving 13 bases between them. Germline V lookup: CDR1 MRHNA, CDR2 SNTAGT. This CDR3 reads CASSDSGARFYEQYF. CDR3 bases: TGTGCCAGCAGTGACTCGGGGGCCCGTTTTTACGAGCAGTACTTC.

This chain joins TRBV3-1 and TRBJ2-5; 11 bases map to TRBD2. The germline CDR1 and CDR2 sequences are LGHDT and YNNKEL (reference sequence). With V trimmed by 3 bases and J by 0 bases, 12 bases remained unmatched. This CDR3 has 19 amino acids. The CDR3 is CASSHRTSGLRGDQETQYF. For the CDR3, the DNA is TGTGCCAGCAGCCATCGGACTAGCGGGCTGAGGGGGGACCAAGAGACCCAGTACTTC.

The sample holds many counts of this clonotype. One end of the junction fails to match germline, which may point to a read error. The V call is TRBV6-5, the J call TRBJ1-1; no clear D gene. Germline V gene lookup returns CDR1 MNHEY and CDR2 SVGAGI. The CDR3 spans 12 residues. CDR3 sequence reads: CVSSYSATEAFF. In DNA, the CDR3 is TGTGTCAGCAGTTACTCTGCCACTGAAGCTTTCTTT.

This clonotype appeared many times. The V gene is TRBV20-1, the J gene TRBJ1-1; 7 nucleotides line up with TRBD1. Germline V gene lookup returns CDR1 DFQATT and CDR2 SNEGSKA (reference sequence). Trimming took 0 bases from V and 1 from J; bases not matched to a gene: 5. CDR3 size: 15 residues. CDR3 DNA sequence: TGCAGTGCTAGAGAGGGGGACAGCGGGAACACTGAAGCTTTCTTT. Amino acids: CSAREGDSGNTEAFF.

This clonotype was seen ten or more times. V is TRBV12-3 or TRBV12-4 and J is TRBJ2-5, with 9 positions matching TRBD2. V lost 5 bases to trimming and J lost 5 bases; unmatched junction nucleotides: 6. This CDR3 comprises 14 residues. The CDR3 sequence: CASSPLAGAETQYF. CDR3 nucleotides: TGTGCCAGCAGTCCCTTAGCGGGAGCTGAGACCCAGTACTTC.

The V and J genes are TRBV20-1 and TRBJ2-7; 10 nucleotides match TRBD2. V lost 0 bases, J lost 5 bases, and 7 bases stayed unmatched. CDR3 length equals 15 residues. Germline CDR1 reads DFQATT; CDR2 reads SNEGSKA (reference sequence). Written as DNA, the CDR3 is TGCAGTGCTAGAGAGTATAGCGGGAGGTCCGACGAGCAGTACTTC. Protein sequence: CSAREYSGRSDEQYF.

The chain is built from TRBV28 and TRBJ2-7, with D possibly being TRBD1 or TRBD2 (6 bases each). Trimming pared 2 bases from V and 7 bases from J, leaving 12 bases between. Germline CDR1 is MDHEN and CDR2 is SYDVKM. There are 13 residues in the CDR3. The chain's CDR3 is CASSLNGGGEQYF. CDR3 DNA: TGTGCCAGCAGTTTAAACGGAGGGGGGGAGCAGTACTTC.

The CDR3 DNA is TGTGCCAGCAGCTTAAGCCAATTGAACACTGAAGCTTTCTTT. It encodes CASSLSQLNTEAFF. The J gene is TRBJ1-1, the V gene TRBV11-3; the D is unclear. The ends were cut back, 2 bases at V and 0 bases at J, with 7 bases in the middle. CDR1 and CDR2 from the germline V gene are SGHNT and YENEEA. This CDR3 spans 14 amino acids.